This T cell receptor beta chain was captured in a study of cytomegalovirus exposure and HLA in healthy donors. The V gene end was trimmed by 5 bases and the J gene end by 3 bases; junction bases not matched to a gene: 8. CDR1 is SEHNR, CDR2 FQNEAQ, per germline (reference sequence). The CDR3 extends over 15 amino acids. Sequenced by immunoSEQ multiplex PCR; TCRdb stores in-frame clones only, minus some. The sample lists 170,000 or so clones; roughly 85% were seen once. Sequenced sample: PBMCs. The genes are TRBV7-9 and TRBJ2-7, with 9 nucleotides matching TRBD1. The clonotype originates from a man aged 18 to 35 in good health and CMV-seropositive. The CDR3 loop reads CASSRGQGNFYEQYF. In DNA, the CDR3 is TGTGCCAGCAGCCGTGGACAGGGGAATTTCTACGAGCAGTACTTC.